This T cell receptor beta chain was documented in a study of blood T cell repertoires in COVID-19 (dated by TCRdb to 2020 to 2022). In the study overall: Samples from collaborators originated in the United States, Italy and Spain and spanned both the acute and convalescent phases of COVID-19. The material from the prospective study consisted of cDNA or gDNA derived from T cells, B-cell-depleted T cells, or PBMCs. Subjects who had been exposed to COVID-19, were actively infected with it, or had recovered from it provided the deeply sampled blood TCRbeta repertoires that made up the dataset. The repertoires were released in a freely available public database intended as a resource for research on the immune response to SARS-CoV-2. Samples were obtained from the ongoing ImmuneRACE study (first 160 participants) and from 1,254 subjects provided by 6 global collaborators. A de-identified subject ID, COVID-19 status, age in years and sex were almost always included in the sample metadata. HLA class I and class II types, where available, came from metadata supplied by the sample provider rather than from assay-based typing. Broad study findings and their caveats: How much clinical and demographic metadata was included differed by source and by participant, and the metadata was provided uncurated.

The germline V gene (reference sequence) gives CDR1 as LGHDT and CDR2 as YNNKEL. The CDR3 contains 16 residues, cysteine and phenylalanine counted. The DNA shown is the 48-base CDR3, in frame from base 1. The germline V end is reduced by 4 bases and the J end by 8 bases; junction bases left unmatched: 10. TCRbeta CDR3 regions were amplified from genomic DNA by means of the immunoSEQ Assay, a bias-controlled multiplex PCR. The paper's data handling went like this. Within the assay, amplification of reference gene primers was used to estimate how many nucleated cells each sample contained. Sequence reads were collapsed and filtered to measure the absolute abundance of every unique TCRbeta CDR3 rearrangement. For each sample, productive Simpson clonality was calculated as the square root of Simpson's diversity index over productive rearrangements. The source is immuneACCESS, and TCRdb retained only in-frame sequences with V and J called. Part of the clones is not carried over; for the studies checked, unresolved V genes explain less than half of this, and the remainder is unexplained. D and trimming come from the DNA, and the V and J calls and clone size come from that table. Counted in this sample were around 210,000 clones; roughly 85% of them appeared once. Roughly 5.3% of the sample lies in the top ten.

One collaborating source in Seattle enrolled patients during active infection and followed them longitudinally through the course of disease. The collaborating institutions used their own protocols to collect whole blood in K2EDTA tubes. For TCRbeta analysis, collaborator samples were shipped as frozen whole blood, as isolated PBMCs, or as DNA extracted from either sample type. With respect to this clone: It lacks a known antigen. Base qualities were left out, and no much larger clone turns up one base away.

The clonotype was recovered from a man aged 45 to 65 with COVID-19, enrolled during active disease. The sample taken for sequencing was peripheral blood. Rearrangement joined TRBV3-1 (or the pseudogene TRBV3-2) to TRBJ2-1, and 11 bases in between align with TRBD1. The DNA sequence follows: TGTGCCAGCAGCCCGCACGGGGGACAGGGGGTCTATGAGCAGTTCTTC. Translated, it gives CASSPHGGQGVYEQFF.